The TCR beta chain described here comes from a study of long-term antiretroviral therapy in people with HIV. Study outcomes and limitations: Transplant-donor-level diversity was not reached after ART, though diversity increased. Pre-ART-expanded clones dominated the repertoire at all time points.

They ran version v3.0 of the immunoSEQ assay at survey level. TCRdb's table, derived via immunoSEQ multiplex PCR, lists solely in-frame clones and lacks some. The table lists 25,000 or so clones, about four fifths of them singletons. As regards this clone: What it binds is unknown. Sequence at one end of the junction differs from germline and may be a read error.

Germline V lookup: CDR1 SSHAT, CDR2 FNYEAQ (reference sequence). The CDR3 covers 15 residues. The sequence came from a man aged 18 to 30 with HIV. The sample here was unsorted PBMCs, taken 3 years after starting antiretroviral therapy. The chain is built from TRBV7-7 and TRBJ2-3, with a weak D call TRBD1 (5 bases). The CDR3 DNA reads TGTGCTAGCAGCACGACAGTCGCTAGCACAGATACGCAGTATTTT. It yields the protein CASSTTVASTDTQYF.